The 17 T cell receptor beta chains below come from one sample, sequenced in a study of PD-1 blockade in classical Hodgkin lymphoma. TCRdb's copy holds only in-frame clones and misses some; the assay was immunoSEQ multiplex PCR. The repertoire holds about 39,000 clones, with around 70% as singletons. All patients relapsed after autologous stem cell transplantation, and brentuximab vedotin exposure varied. The material sequenced was peripheral blood mononuclear cells (PBMCs), taken before the second cycle of nivolumab. The receptors were gathered from a human donor with classical Hodgkin lymphoma.

The rearrangement links TRBV4-3 to TRBJ2-3; the D is unclear. Germline V gene lookup returns CDR1 LGHNA and CDR2 YSLEER. Trimming left V 2 bases short and J 0 bases short, with 9 bases between. This CDR3 spans 15 amino acids. CDR3 nucleotides: TGCGCCAGCAGCCAAAACCCAGAAAGCACAGATACGCAGTATTTT. It encodes CASSQNPESTDTQYF.

The V gene is TRBV4-1, the J gene TRBJ1-6; D unresolved. In germline, CDR1 is MGHRA, CDR2 YSYEKL. V was pared by 4 bases and J by 6 bases, with 7 bases between. This CDR3 comprises 13 residues. DNA for the CDR3: TGCGCCAGCAGCCGGCCTCTTAATTCACCCCTCCACTTT. This sequence encodes CASSRPLNSPLHF.

The chain combines TRBV6-6 with TRBJ2-7, with D perhaps given as TRBD1 or TRBD2 (5 bases each). The CDR3 length is 15 residues. The V and J ends lost 6 bases and 0 bases respectively, with 15 bases between them. Germline V gene sequence: CDR1 MNHNY, CDR2 SVGAGI (reference sequence). The CDR3 DNA reads TGTGCCAGCAGATCGACGGGACGGAACTCCTACGAGCAGTACTTC. Its translation: CASRSTGRNSYEQYF.

The chain recombines TRBV6-1 with TRBJ2-3, with 12 positions matching TRBD2. Germline CDR1 is MNHNS and CDR2 is SASEGT. The CDR3 sequence is 19 residues long. V lost 1 base and J lost 6; bases outside the gene matches: 14. The CDR3 region is CASSEGRGTSGYLGDTQYF. CDR3 in DNA: TGTGCCAGCAGTGAAGGAAGGGGGACTAGCGGGTATTTGGGGGATACGCAGTATTTT.

The chain combines TRBV9 with TRBJ1-4; D not resolved. Germline V CDR1 and CDR2: SGDLS, YYNGEE. This CDR3 is 16 amino acids long. V lost 4 bases and J lost 0, with 13 bases in between. The CDR3 DNA reads as TGTGCCAGCAGCTCGGCGGTTTCTGCAACTAATGAAAAACTGTTTTTT. Translated, it gives CASSSAVSATNEKLFF.

The rearrangement uses TRBV2 and TRBJ2-2; D is possibly TRBD2 (5 bases). V shed 3 bases and J shed 6 bases, with 14 bases lying between them. This CDR3 is built from 15 residues. CDR1 is SNHLY and CDR2 is FYNNEI in the germline V gene. The CDR3: CASSEGGWAPGELFF. The CDR3 region has the DNA TGTGCCAGCAGTGAGGGCGGGTGGGCACCCGGGGAGCTGTTTTTT. Combining the CDR3 with reference TRBV2 and TRBJ2-2 gives the whole variable domain EPEVTQTPSHQVTQMGQEVILRCVPISNHLYFYWYRQILGQKVEFLVSFYNNEISEKSEIFDDQFSVERPDGSNFTLKIRSTKLEDSAMYFCASSEGGWAPGELFFGEGSRLTVL.

V and J are TRBV5-1 and TRBJ1-1, with TRBD1 as a possible D gene (6 bases). V gave up 0 bases and J gave up 3 bases, with 9 bases separating them. This CDR3 region has 14 residues. Germline CDR1 SGHRS, CDR2 YFSETQ. This chain's CDR3 is CASSLGGGHTEAFF. Here the CDR3 DNA reads TGCGCCAGCAGCTTGGGCGGGGGGCACACTGAAGCTTTCTTT.

Sample share makes this clone large (0.1 to 1%). This chain joins TRBV7-3 and TRBJ1-2; possible D gene TRBD1, 5 bases. With 5 bases removed from V and 4 bases from J, the gap between germline ends came to 14 bases. Germline V CDR1 and CDR2: SGHTA, FQGTGA. The CDR3 is made up of 14 amino acids. CDR3 DNA sequence: TGTGCCAGCAGCCTCGGCGGGGGAGCCTATGGCTACACCTTC. This gives the protein CASSLGGGAYGYTF.

This sequence joins TRBV2 and TRBJ1-6; a possible D gene is TRBD1 (5 bases). Germline V gives CDR1 SNHLY, CDR2 FYNNEI. V gave up 1 base and J gave up 10 bases, with 17 bases separating them. The CDR3 runs 16 residues. The CDR3 region is CASSEEGTGVGSPLHF. CDR3 in DNA: TGTGCCAGCAGTGAAGAGGGAACAGGAGTGGGATCACCCCTCCACTTT.

This chain joins TRBV6-6 and TRBJ2-6; 8 bases align to TRBD1. The V segment lost 8 bases and the J segment 2 bases; nucleotides outside the gene matches: 8. The CDR3 contains 16 residues. Per the germline V gene, CDR1 is MNHNY and CDR2 is SVGAGI (reference sequence). The chain's CDR3 is CASRTSGGTGANVLTF. The DNA for the CDR3 is TGTGCCAGCCGAACATCAGGGGGCACTGGGGCCAACGTCCTGACTTTC.

The V gene is TRBV4-3, the J gene TRBJ1-1; 8 bases are shared with TRBD1. J was trimmed by 7 bases and V by 4 bases; bases with no gene match: 11. In germline, CDR1 is LGHNA, CDR2 YSLEER. The CDR3 totals 15 residues. The CDR3 DNA reads as TGCGCCAGCAGCCTTAACACCCCTGGACAGGGTGAAGCTTTCTTT. This codes for CASSLNTPGQGEAFF.

The chain uses TRBV11-1 and TRBJ1-1, with D perhaps TRBD1 (6 bases). The CDR3 runs 15 residues. In germline, CDR1 is SGHAT, CDR2 FQDESV (reference sequence). The germline V and J ends were trimmed by 2 bases and 1 base, with 11 bases remaining between them. CDR3 sequence: CASSLYRVANTEAFF. CDR3 coding DNA: TGTGCCAGCAGCTTATACAGGGTGGCGAACACTGAAGCTTTCTTT.

The chain carries TRBV9 and TRBJ2-2; TRBD2 matches at 7 bases. Germline loops: CDR1 SGDLS, CDR2 YYNGEE. The CDR3 is made up of 14 amino acids. V shed 5 bases, J shed 3 bases, and the junction held 4 bases outside the gene matches. The CDR3 loop reads CASRGLADTGELFF. CDR3 nucleotide sequence: TGTGCCAGCAGAGGGCTAGCGGACACCGGGGAGCTGTTTTTT.

This clone was seen at least ten times. The chain carries TRBV7-9 and TRBJ1-2; no firm D call. Deletions cut 5 bases from V and 8 bases from J, with 18 bases between. Germline V gives CDR1 SEHNR, CDR2 FQNEAQ (reference sequence). CDR3 length: 14 amino acids. In DNA form, the CDR3 reads TGTGCCAGCAGCGCCCACGACCTCGGTGGAGGCTACACCTTC. Its translation: CASSAHDLGGGYTF.

The rearrangement links TRBV10-1 to TRBJ2-3, with D hard to call. CDR3 size: 13 residues. V shed 8 bases and J shed 2 bases, with 11 bases lying between them. CDR1 is WNHNN, CDR2 SYGVQD, per germline (reference sequence). In nucleotides, the CDR3 is TGCGCCAGCGTTTCCCTTATCACAGATACGCAGTATTTT. Its protein is CASVSLITDTQYF.

The chain joins TRBV6-5 to TRBJ2-7; no reliable D call. Trimming took 7 bases from V and 0 from J, leaving 7 bases between them. Germline loops: CDR1 MNHEY, CDR2 SVGAGI. This CDR3 is built from 12 residues. Here the CDR3 DNA reads TGTGCCAGCATCGGGTCCTCCTACGAGCAGTACTTC. Amino acids: CASIGSSYEQYF.

The CDR3 bases are TGTGCCAGCACGGCCAAGTATGGCTACACCTTC. Its translation is CASTAKYGYTF. This rearrangement joins TRBV21-1 to TRBJ1-2. TRBV21-1 is a listed pseudogene. The CDR3 loop spans 11 amino acids.